This passage covers 13 T cell receptor beta chains from one sample sequenced in a study of T cells in Graves' hyperthyroidism and ophthalmopathy. TCR beta CDR3 region amplification was performed from RNA transcripts. HTBI primers were used for first-round RT-PCR of the TCR CDR3. TCRdb independently ran MiXCR on the multiplex PCR reads; one entry per CDR3 protein. This sample has a few hundred thousand distinct CDR3 sequences, with around 20% found just once. Sequenced: blood. The source is a man aged 45-65 years with Graves' ophthalmopathy.

V gene TRBV6-1 combines with J gene TRBJ2-3; 11 bases fit TRBD2. With 5 bases clipped from V and 3 bases from J, the junction kept 13 bases outside the gene matches. Germline V gene lookup returns CDR1 MNHNS and CDR2 SASEGT. The CDR3 has 18 amino acids. CDR3 residues: CASSQEGLAEIRTDTQYF. The CDR3 DNA is TGTGCCAGCAGTCAAGAGGGACTAGCGGAGATCAGGACAGATACGCAGTATTTT.

The chain employs TRBV28 and TRBJ1-1; a possible D gene is TRBD1 (6 bases). V dropped 7 bases and J dropped 6 bases, with 12 bases sitting between them. CDR1 is MDHEN and CDR2 is SYDVKM in the germline V gene. This CDR3 comprises 12 residues. The CDR3 reads CASTTGRSEAFF. Here the CDR3 DNA reads TGTGCCAGCACCACAGGGAGGTCTGAAGCTTTCTTT.

V and J are TRBV28 and TRBJ2-3; tentatively, D is TRBD1 or TRBD2 (5 bases each). The V and J ends lost 3 bases and 3 bases respectively, with 10 bases between them. The germline V gene has CDR1 MDHEN and CDR2 SYDVKM. This CDR3 has 14 amino acids. The DNA of the CDR3 is TGTGCCAGCAGTTTTGATGGGGGTACAGATACGCAGTATTTT. Its translation: CASSFDGGTDTQYF. Full variable domain (rest looked up from reference TRBV28 and TRBJ2-3): DVKVTQSSRYLVKRTGEKVFLECVQDMDHENMFWYRQDPGLGLRLIYFSYDVKMKEKGDIPEGYSVSREKKERFSLILESASTNQTSMYLCASSFDGGTDTQYFGPGTRLTVL.

At least ten counts were recorded for this clonotype. The J gene is TRBJ1-1, the V gene TRBV6-2 or TRBV6-3; D not certain. The V and J ends lost 8 bases and 3 bases respectively, with 16 bases between them. Germline CDR1 MNHEY, CDR2 SVGEGT. The CDR3 consists of 14 residues. The CDR3 reads CASVPPRGDTEAFF. DNA for the CDR3: TGTGCCAGCGTGCCCCCCCGAGGAGACACTGAAGCTTTCTTT.

The chain uses TRBV15 and TRBJ2-1; 10 bases are shared with TRBD2. V lost 0 bases and J lost 8; bases outside the gene matches: 4. CDR3 length: 15 residues. Germline V gene lookup returns CDR1 LNHNV and CDR2 YYDKDF (reference sequence). CDR3 coding DNA: TGTGCCACCAGCAGAGATTTAGCGGGGGGTTATGAGCAGTTCTTC. As protein: CATSRDLAGGYEQFF.

This clonotype has just a few counts. The gene calls are TRBV11-2 and TRBJ2-2; TRBD2 matches 8 bases. Germline trimming cut 2 bases from V and 1 base from J; bases unmatched to any gene: 3. This CDR3 region has 16 residues. Germline CDR1 reads SGHAT; CDR2 reads FQNNGV. The CDR3 reads CASSLLAGRNTGELFF. The CDR3, as DNA: TGTGCCAGCAGCTTACTAGCGGGTCGGAACACCGGGGAGCTGTTTTTT.

The gene calls are TRBV12-3 or TRBV12-4 and TRBJ2-3; TRBD2 matches at 7 bases. The CDR3 has 13 residues. After removal of 10 bases from V and 3 bases from J, the junction contained 7 bases not matched to a gene. CDR3 sequence: CATSWGGTDTQYF. CDR3 nucleotide sequence: TGTGCCACCTCGTGGGGGGGAACAGATACGCAGTATTTT.

The rearrangement joins TRBV6-1 to TRBJ2-2; TRBD1 might be the D (7 bases). CDR3 length: 17 amino acids. Germline V gives CDR1 MNHNS, CDR2 SASEGT. V lost 6 bases to trimming and J lost 4 bases, with 21 bases between them. The CDR3 coding sequence is TGTGCCAGCAGCACCTTAAGACAGGGAGGTGGCACCGGGGAGCTGTTTTTT. This codes for CASSTLRQGGGTGELFF.

Many counts were recorded for this clonotype. V and J are TRBV11-3 and TRBJ2-2, with D unresolved. The germline V and J ends were trimmed by 5 bases and 5 bases, with 9 bases remaining between them. Germline CDR1 SGHNT, CDR2 YENEEA. CDR3 length: 13 amino acids. CDR3 residues: CASSRSPTGELFF. The CDR3 DNA is TGTGCCAGCAGCAGGTCCCCGACCGGGGAGCTGTTTTTT.

The chain combines TRBV19 with TRBJ2-5; D is perhaps TRBD2 (6 bases). Germline CDR1 and CDR2: LNHDA and SQIVND (reference sequence). There are 13 residues in the CDR3. Trimming took off 4 bases at V and 4 bases at J, with 10 bases between the two ends. CDR3 in DNA: TGTGCCAGTAGTAGTCGGAGGGGAGAGACCCAGTACTTC. This sequence encodes CASSSRRGETQYF.

The sample holds many counts of this clonotype. The chain uses TRBV5-1 and TRBJ1-2; D possibly corresponds to TRBD1 (5 bases). Germline lookup yields CDR1 SGHRS and CDR2 YFSETQ. The CDR3 consists of 14 residues. V was trimmed by 3 bases and J by 7 bases, leaving 16 bases between them. CDR3 sequence reads: CASSSDGGLFGYTF. The CDR3 nucleotides read TGCGCCAGCAGCTCGGACGGGGGGTTGTTTGGCTACACCTTC.

This chain connects TRBV5-5 to TRBJ2-2; no definite D call. Between the trimmed V and J ends, which lost 2 bases and 2 bases, there was a span of 10 bases. Germline-derived CDR1 and CDR2 are SGHKS and YYEKEE (reference sequence). The CDR3 is made up of 15 amino acids. CDR3 amino acids: CASSFLADNTGELFF. For the CDR3, the DNA is TGTGCCAGCAGCTTCTTGGCCGACAACACCGGGGAGCTGTTTTTT.

This clonotype was detected many times. The gene calls are TRBV27 and TRBJ1-5; 10 bases are shared with TRBD1. CDR3 size: 17 residues. V trimming: 1 base; J trimming: 4 bases; junction bases outside the gene matches: 7. Per the germline V gene, CDR1 is MNHEY and CDR2 is SMNVEV (reference sequence). For the CDR3, the DNA is TGTGCCAGCAGTTTATTCGGCGGGACAGGGGATAATCAGCCCCAGCATTTT. Amino acids: CASSLFGGTGDNQPQHF.